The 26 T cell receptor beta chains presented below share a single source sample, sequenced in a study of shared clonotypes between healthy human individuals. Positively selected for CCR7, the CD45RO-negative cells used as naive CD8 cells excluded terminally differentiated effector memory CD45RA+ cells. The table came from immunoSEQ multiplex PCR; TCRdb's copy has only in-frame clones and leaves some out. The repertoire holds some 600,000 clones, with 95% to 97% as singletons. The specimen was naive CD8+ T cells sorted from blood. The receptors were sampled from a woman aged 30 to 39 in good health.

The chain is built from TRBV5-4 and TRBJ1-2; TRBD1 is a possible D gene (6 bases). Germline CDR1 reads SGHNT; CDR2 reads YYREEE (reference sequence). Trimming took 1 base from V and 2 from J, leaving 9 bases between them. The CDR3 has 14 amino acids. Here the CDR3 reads CASSLPGQNYGYTF. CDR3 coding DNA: TGTGCCAGCAGCTTGCCAGGACAGAACTATGGCTACACCTTC. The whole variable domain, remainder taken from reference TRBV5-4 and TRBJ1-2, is ETGVTQSPTHLIKTRGQQVTLRCSSQSGHNTVSWYQQALGQGPQFIFQYYREEENGRGNFPPRFSGLQFPNYSSELNVNALELDDSALYLCASSLPGQNYGYTFGSGTRLTVV.

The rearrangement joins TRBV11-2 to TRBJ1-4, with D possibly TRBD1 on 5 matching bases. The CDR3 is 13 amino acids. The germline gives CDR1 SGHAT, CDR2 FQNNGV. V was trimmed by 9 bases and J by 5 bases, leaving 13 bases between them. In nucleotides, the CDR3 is TGTGCCAGTGCAGGGAGGGCGAATGAAAAACTGTTTTTT. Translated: CASAGRANEKLFF.

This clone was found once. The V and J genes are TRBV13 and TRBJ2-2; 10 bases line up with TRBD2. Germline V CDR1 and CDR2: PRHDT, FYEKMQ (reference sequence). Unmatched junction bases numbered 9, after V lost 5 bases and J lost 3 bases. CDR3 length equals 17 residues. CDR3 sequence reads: CASSHLGLARHTGELFF. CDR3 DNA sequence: TGTGCCAGCAGCCACTTGGGACTAGCGCGACACACCGGGGAGCTGTTTTTT. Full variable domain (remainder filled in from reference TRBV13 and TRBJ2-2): AAGVIQSPRHLIKEKRETATLKCYPIPRHDTVYWYQQGPGQDPQFLISFYEKMQSDKGSIPDRFSAQQFSDYHSELNMSSLELGDSALYFCASSHLGLARHTGELFFGEGSRLTVL.

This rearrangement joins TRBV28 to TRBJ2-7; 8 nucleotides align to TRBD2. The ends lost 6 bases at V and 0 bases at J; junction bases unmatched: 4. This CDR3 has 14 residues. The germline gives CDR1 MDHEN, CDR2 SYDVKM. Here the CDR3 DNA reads TGTGCCAGCAGCAAAAGCGGGGGCTCCTACGAGCAGTACTTC. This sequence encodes CASSKSGGSYEQYF. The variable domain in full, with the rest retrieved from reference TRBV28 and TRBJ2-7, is DVKVTQSSRYLVKRTGEKVFLECVQDMDHENMFWYRQDPGLGLRLIYFSYDVKMKEKGDIPEGYSVSREKKERFSLILESASTNQTSMYLCASSKSGGSYEQYFGPGTRLTVT.

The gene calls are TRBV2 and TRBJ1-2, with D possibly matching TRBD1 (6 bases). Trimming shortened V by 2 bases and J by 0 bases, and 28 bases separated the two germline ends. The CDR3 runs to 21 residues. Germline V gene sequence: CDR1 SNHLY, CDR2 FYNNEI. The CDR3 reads CASSEMWGQTGNPDSNYGYTF. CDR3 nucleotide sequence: TGTGCCAGCAGTGAAATGTGGGGCCAGACAGGTAATCCTGACTCTAACTATGGCTACACCTTC.

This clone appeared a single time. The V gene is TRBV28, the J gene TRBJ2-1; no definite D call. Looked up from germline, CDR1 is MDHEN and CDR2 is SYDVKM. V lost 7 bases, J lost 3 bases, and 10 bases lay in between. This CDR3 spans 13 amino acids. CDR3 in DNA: TGTGCCAGCACCCTGGGTAGCTACAATGAGCAGTTCTTC. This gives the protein CASTLGSYNEQFF.

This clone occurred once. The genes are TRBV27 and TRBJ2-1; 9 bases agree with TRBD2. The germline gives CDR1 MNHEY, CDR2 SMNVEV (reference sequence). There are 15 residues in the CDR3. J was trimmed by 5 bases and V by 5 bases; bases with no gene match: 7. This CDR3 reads CASSELAGRNNEQFF. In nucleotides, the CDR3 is TGTGCCAGCAGTGAACTAGCGGGTCGTAACAATGAGCAGTTCTTC.

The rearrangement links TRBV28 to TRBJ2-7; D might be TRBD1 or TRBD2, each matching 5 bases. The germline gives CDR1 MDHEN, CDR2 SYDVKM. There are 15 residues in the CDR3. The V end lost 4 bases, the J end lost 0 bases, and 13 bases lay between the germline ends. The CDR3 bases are TGTGCCAGCAGTTCAGAGGGGTCGGGCTCCTACGAGCAGTACTTC. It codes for CASSSEGSGSYEQYF.

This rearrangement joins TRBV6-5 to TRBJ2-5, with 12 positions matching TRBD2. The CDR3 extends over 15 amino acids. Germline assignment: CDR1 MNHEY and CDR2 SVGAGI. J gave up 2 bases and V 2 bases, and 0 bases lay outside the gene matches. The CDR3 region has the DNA TGTGCCAGCAGTTACCTAGCGGGAGGGCAAGAGACCCAGTACTTC. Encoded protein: CASSYLAGGQETQYF.

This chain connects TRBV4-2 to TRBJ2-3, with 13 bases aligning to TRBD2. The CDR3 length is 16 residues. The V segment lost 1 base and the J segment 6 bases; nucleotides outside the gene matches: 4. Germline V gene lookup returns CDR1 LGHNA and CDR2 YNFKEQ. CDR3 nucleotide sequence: TGTGCCAGCAGCCAAGGACTAGCGGGAGGTGCGGATACGCAGTATTTT. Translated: CASSQGLAGGADTQYF.

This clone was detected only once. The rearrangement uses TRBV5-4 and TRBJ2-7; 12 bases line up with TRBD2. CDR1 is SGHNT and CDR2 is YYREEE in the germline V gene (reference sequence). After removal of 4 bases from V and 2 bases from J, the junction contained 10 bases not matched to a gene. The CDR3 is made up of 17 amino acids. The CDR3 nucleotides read TGTGCCAGCAGCCCAGGACTAGCGGGAACACTTACCTACGAGCAGTACTTC. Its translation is CASSPGLAGTLTYEQYF.

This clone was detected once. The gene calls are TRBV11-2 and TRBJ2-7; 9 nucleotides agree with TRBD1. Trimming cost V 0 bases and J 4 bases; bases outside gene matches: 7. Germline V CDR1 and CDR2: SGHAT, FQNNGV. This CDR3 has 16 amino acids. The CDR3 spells CASSLDPSGQGYEQYF. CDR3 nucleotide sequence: TGTGCCAGCAGCTTAGATCCGTCTGGACAGGGGTACGAGCAGTACTTC.

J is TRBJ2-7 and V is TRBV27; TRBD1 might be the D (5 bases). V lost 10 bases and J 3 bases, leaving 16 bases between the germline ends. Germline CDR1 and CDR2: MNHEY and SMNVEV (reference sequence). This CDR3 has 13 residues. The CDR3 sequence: CAKFGAEDYEQYF. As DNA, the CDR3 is TGTGCCAAGTTTGGGGCAGAGGACTACGAGCAGTACTTC.

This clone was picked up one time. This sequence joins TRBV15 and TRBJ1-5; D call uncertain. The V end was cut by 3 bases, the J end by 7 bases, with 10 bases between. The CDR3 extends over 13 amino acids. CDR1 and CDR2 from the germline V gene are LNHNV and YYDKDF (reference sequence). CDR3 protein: CATSRRPGQPQHF. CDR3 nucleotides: TGTGCCACCAGCAGGAGACCTGGCCAGCCCCAGCATTTT.

The CDR3 DNA sequence: TGTGCCAGCAGCGTGCCGGGCCGTGAGCAGTTCTTC. Its protein is CASSVPGREQFF. J is TRBJ2-1 and V is TRBV9; no reliable D call. Germline V lookup: CDR1 SGDLS, CDR2 YYNGEE. V gave up 2 bases and J gave up 9 bases, with 9 bases separating them. The length of the CDR3 is 12 residues.

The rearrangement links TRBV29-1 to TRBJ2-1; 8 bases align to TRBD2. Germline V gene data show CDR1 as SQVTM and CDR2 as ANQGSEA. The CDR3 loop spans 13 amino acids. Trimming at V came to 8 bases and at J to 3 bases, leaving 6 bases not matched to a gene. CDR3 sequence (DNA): TGCAGCCTAGACAGCGGGAGCTACAATGAGCAGTTCTTC. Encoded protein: CSLDSGSYNEQFF.

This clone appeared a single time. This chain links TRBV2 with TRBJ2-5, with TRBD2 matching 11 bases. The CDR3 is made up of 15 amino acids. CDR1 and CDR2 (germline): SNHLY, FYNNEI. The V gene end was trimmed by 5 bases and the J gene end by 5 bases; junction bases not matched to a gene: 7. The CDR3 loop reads CASSPTSGSGETQYF. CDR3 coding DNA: TGTGCCAGCAGTCCAACTAGCGGGAGCGGGGAGACCCAGTACTTC.

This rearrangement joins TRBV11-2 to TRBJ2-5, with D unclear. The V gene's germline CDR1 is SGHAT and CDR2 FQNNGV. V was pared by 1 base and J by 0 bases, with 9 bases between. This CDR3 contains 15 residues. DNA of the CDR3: TGTGCCAGCAGCTTAGGCCAGCTGAACCAAGAGACCCAGTACTTC. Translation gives CASSLGQLNQETQYF.

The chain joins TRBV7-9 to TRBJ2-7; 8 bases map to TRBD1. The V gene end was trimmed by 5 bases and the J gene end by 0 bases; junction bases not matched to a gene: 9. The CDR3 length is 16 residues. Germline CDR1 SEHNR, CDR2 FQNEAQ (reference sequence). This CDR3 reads CASSPPRTGSSYEQYF. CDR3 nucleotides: TGTGCCAGCAGCCCTCCCCGGACAGGGTCCTCCTACGAGCAGTACTTC. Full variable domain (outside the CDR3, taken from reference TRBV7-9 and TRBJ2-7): DTGVSQNPRHKITKRGQNVTFRCDPISEHNRLYWYRQTLGQGPEFLTYFQNEAQLEKSRLLSDRFSAERPKGSFSTLEIQRTEQGDSAMYLCASSPPRTGSSYEQYFGPGTRLTVT.

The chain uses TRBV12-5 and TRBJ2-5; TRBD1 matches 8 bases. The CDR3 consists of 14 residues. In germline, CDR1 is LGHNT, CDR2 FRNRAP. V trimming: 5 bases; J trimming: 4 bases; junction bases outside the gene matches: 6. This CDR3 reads CASGSGQGRETQYF. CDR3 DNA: TGTGCTAGTGGTAGTGGACAGGGAAGAGAGACCCAGTACTTC.

Written as DNA, the CDR3 is TGTGCCAGCAGTGACGGGACAGTCTACAATGAGCAGTTCTTC. It yields the protein CASSDGTVYNEQFF. V usage is TRBV6-4 and J usage is TRBJ2-1; 7 nucleotides line up with TRBD1. V lost 2 bases, J lost 3 bases, and 1 base stayed unmatched. Germline V gene sequence: CDR1 MRHNA, CDR2 SNTAGT. This CDR3 is 14 amino acids long.

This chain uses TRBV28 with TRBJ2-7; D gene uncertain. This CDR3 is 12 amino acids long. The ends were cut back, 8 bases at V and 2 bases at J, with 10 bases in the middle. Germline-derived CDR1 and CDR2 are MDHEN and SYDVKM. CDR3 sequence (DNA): TGTGCCAGCCAACTCCCGGCCTACGAGCAGTACTTC. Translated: CASQLPAYEQYF. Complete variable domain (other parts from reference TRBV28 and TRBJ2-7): DVKVTQSSRYLVKRTGEKVFLECVQDMDHENMFWYRQDPGLGLRLIYFSYDVKMKEKGDIPEGYSVSREKKERFSLILESASTNQTSMYLCASQLPAYEQYFGPGTRLTVT.

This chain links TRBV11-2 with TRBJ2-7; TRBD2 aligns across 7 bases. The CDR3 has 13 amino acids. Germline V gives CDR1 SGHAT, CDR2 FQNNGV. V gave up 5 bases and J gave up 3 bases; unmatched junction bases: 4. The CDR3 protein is CASSMERDYEQYF. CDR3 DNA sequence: TGTGCCAGCAGCATGGAGCGGGACTACGAGCAGTACTTC.

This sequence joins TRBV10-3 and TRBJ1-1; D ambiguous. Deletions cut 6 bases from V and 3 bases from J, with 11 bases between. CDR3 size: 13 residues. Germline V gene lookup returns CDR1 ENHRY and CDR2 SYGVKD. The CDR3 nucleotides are TGTGCCATCAGGCACAGCGTTTACACTGAAGCTTTCTTT. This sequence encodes CAIRHSVYTEAFF.

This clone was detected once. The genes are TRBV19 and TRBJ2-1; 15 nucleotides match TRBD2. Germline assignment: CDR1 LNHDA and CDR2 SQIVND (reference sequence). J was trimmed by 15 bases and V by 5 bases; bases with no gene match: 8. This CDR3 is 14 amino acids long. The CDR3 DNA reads TGTGCCAGTAGTCCCGGACTAGCGGGAGGGCCCTCGTTCTTC. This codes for CASSPGLAGGPSFF.

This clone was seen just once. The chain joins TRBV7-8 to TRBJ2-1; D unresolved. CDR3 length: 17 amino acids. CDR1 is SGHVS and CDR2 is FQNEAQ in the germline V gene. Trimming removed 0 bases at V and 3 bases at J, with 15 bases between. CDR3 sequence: CASSLAQGIPYYNEQFF. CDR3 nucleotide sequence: TGTGCCAGCAGCTTAGCGCAAGGGATTCCTTACTACAATGAGCAGTTCTTC.